This passage covers 15 T cell receptor beta chains from one sample sequenced in a study of OX40 agonist ivuxolimab in advanced cancers. The method was immunoSEQ multiplex PCR; TCRdb's version includes in-frame clones alone and lacks a portion of them. Of nearly 45,000 clones listed, around 89% are singletons. Sequenced here: CD4+ or CD8+ T cells sorted from blood, sampled in a trial of the OX40 agonist ivuxolimab. Receptors originate from an adult with an advanced solid tumor such as melanoma, head and neck, liver or kidney cancer.

The sample holds one count of this clone. The chain joins TRBV11-2 to TRBJ2-1; 8 bases match TRBD1. This CDR3 has 17 residues. After removal of 5 bases from V and 4 bases from J, the junction contained 13 bases not matched to a gene. Germline values: CDR1 SGHAT, CDR2 FQNNGV. CDR3 protein: CASSPPRGQGTYNEQFF. The CDR3 DNA reads TGTGCCAGCAGCCCACCCCGCGGACAGGGCACATACAATGAGCAGTTCTTC.

The V call is TRBV4-1, the J call TRBJ2-1; D is uncertain. CDR3 length equals 15 residues. V lost 0 bases and J lost 4, with 10 bases in between. CDR1 is MGHRA and CDR2 is YSYEKL in the germline V gene. In nucleotides, the CDR3 is TGCGCCAGCAGCCAAGAGAGAAAACCGTACAATGAGCAGTTCTTC. Protein: CASSQERKPYNEQFF.

The V and J genes are TRBV4-1 and TRBJ2-3; 10 nucleotides match TRBD1. The V segment lost 1 base and the J segment 6 bases; nucleotides outside the gene matches: 13. This CDR3 is built from 18 residues. CDR1 MGHRA and CDR2 YSYEKL come from the germline V gene. The CDR3 protein is CASSQVRAGTGAADTQYF. CDR3 in DNA: TGCGCCAGCAGCCAAGTTAGGGCCGGGACAGGGGCTGCGGATACGCAGTATTTT.

This clone appeared once. The CDR3 loop is CASSISPNTEAFF. The CDR3 DNA is TGTGCCAGCAGTATCAGCCCGAACACTGAAGCTTTCTTT. The V and J genes are TRBV27 and TRBJ1-1, with unresolved D. The germline V gene has CDR1 MNHEY and CDR2 SMNVEV (reference sequence). CDR3 length: 13 amino acids. The ends were cut back, 5 bases at V and 1 base at J, with 8 bases in the middle.

Notes on this clone: One end of the junction does not line up with germline, which may come from a read error. Other DNA sequences from this sample encode an identical CDR3 as well. The V gene is TRBV27, the J gene TRBJ2-3, with D maybe TRBD1 (5 bases). CDR1 MNHEY and CDR2 SMNVEV come from the germline V gene (reference sequence). CDR3 length: 16 residues. As DNA, the CDR3 is TGCGCCAGCAGGGAAACGTCTAGGGTTCCCACAGATACGCAGTATTTT. Translated: CASRETSRVPTDTQYF.

The chain uses TRBV6-6 and TRBJ1-5, with D tentatively TRBD1 (5 bases). The CDR3 is 15 residues long. Germline V gene sequence: CDR1 MNHNY, CDR2 SVGAGI (reference sequence). Trimming left V 4 bases short and J 1 base short, with 11 bases between. CDR3 sequence: CASSSGHLSNQPQHF. The CDR3 region has the DNA TGTGCCAGCAGTTCAGGGCACCTCAGCAATCAGCCCCAGCATTTT.

The CDR3 sequence: CASSGGWEQYF. CDR3 sequence (DNA): TGTGCCAGCAGTGGAGGATGGGAGCAGTACTTC. This sequence joins TRBV6-1 and TRBJ2-7; D is undetermined. V shed 4 bases and J shed 7 bases, with 8 bases lying between them. The V gene's germline CDR1 is MNHNS and CDR2 SASEGT. CDR3 length: 11 amino acids.

A single count supports this clone. The rearrangement links TRBV10-2 to TRBJ2-1; D unresolved. V was shortened by 9 bases and J by 1 base, with 10 bases between the two germline ends. Germline loops: CDR1 WSHSY, CDR2 SAAADI. The CDR3 totals 13 residues. The CDR3 DNA reads as TGCGCCAGTCTTCCGGTATCCTACAATGAGCAGTTCTTC. It translates to CASLPVSYNEQFF.

The chain uses TRBV19 and TRBJ1-1; 8 bases are a match to TRBD1. The V gene's germline CDR1 is LNHDA and CDR2 SQIVND (reference sequence). V was pared by 5 bases and J by 5 bases, with 7 bases of the junction left unmatched. The CDR3 totals 14 residues. The CDR3 DNA reads TGTGCCAGTAGTCGTGGACAGGGTTATACTGAAGCTTTCTTT. Amino acid sequence: CASSRGQGYTEAFF.

The chain joins TRBV20-1 to TRBJ1-6; D gene ambiguous. The CDR3 has 11 residues. Germline CDR1 is DFQATT and CDR2 is SNEGSKA (reference sequence). With 2 bases removed from V and 12 bases from J, the gap between germline ends came to 8 bases. Here the CDR3 reads CSARNGKPLHF. The DNA for the CDR3 is TGCAGTGCTAGAAATGGAAAACCCCTCCACTTT.

This clone appeared a single time. The V gene is TRBV9, the J gene TRBJ1-2, with 8 bases aligning to TRBD1. Per the germline V gene, CDR1 is SGDLS and CDR2 is YYNGEE. This CDR3 comprises 14 residues. J gave up 3 bases and V 4 bases, and 5 bases lay outside the gene matches. The CDR3 nucleotides read TGTGCCAGCAGCCTGGGGACAGGAGACTATGGCTACACCTTC. Translation gives CASSLGTGDYGYTF.

The gene calls are TRBV27 and TRBJ1-6, with D uncertain. This CDR3 contains 14 residues. From germline, CDR1 is MNHEY and CDR2 SMNVEV (reference sequence). V was cut by 3 bases and J by 7 bases, with 10 bases left in between. CDR3 DNA: TGTGCCAGCAGTTTTACGGGCAGCAATTCACCCCTCCACTTT. Translated, it gives CASSFTGSNSPLHF.

The chain recombines TRBV5-4 with TRBJ2-5; tentative D call: TRBD2 (5 bases). V was trimmed by 0 bases and J by 4 bases, leaving 10 bases between them. The CDR3 sequence is 14 residues long. Germline CDR1 SGHNT, CDR2 YYREEE (reference sequence). The CDR3 protein is CASSLERATETQYF. CDR3 DNA sequence: TGTGCCAGCAGCTTGGAGAGGGCGACAGAGACCCAGTACTTC.

The CDR3 DNA reads TGTGCCACCAGCGCTAATATGGGGCCACAGGGGCCCGGGGAGCTGTTTTTT. This gives the protein CATSANMGPQGPGELFF. J is TRBJ2-2 and V is TRBV15; 7 nucleotides align to TRBD1. V dropped 5 bases and J dropped 6; count of bases not matched to a gene: 15. This CDR3 comprises 17 residues. Germline V gene sequence: CDR1 LNHNV, CDR2 YYDKDF (reference sequence).

This chain links TRBV13 with TRBJ2-5; D possibly matches TRBD1 or TRBD2 (5 bases each). The J call is in doubt because the DNA end fits TRBJ2-7 better. CDR1 and CDR2 (germline): PRHDT, FYEKMQ (reference sequence). This CDR3 has 14 residues. As DNA, the CDR3 is TGTGCCAGCAGCCCGGGACGGAACCTCTACGAGCAGTACTTC. The encoded protein is CASSPGRNLYEQYF.